These 2 T cell receptor beta chains were all obtained from the same sample, sequenced in a study of blood T cell repertoires in COVID-19 (dated by TCRdb to the early 2020s). Library preparation employed the immunoSEQ multiplex PCR assay. Here the immuneACCESS table is served through TCRdb, limited to in-frame sequences with V and J called. Missing clones are a known gap in these copies; in checked studies unresolved V genes cover under half, and the rest lacks a known reason. The sample includes 200,000 to 300,000 clones, with 70% to 90% observed a single time. Approximately 6.8% of the sample lies in the top ten. The source material was peripheral blood. All receptors derive from a woman between 65 and 79 years old with active or convalescent COVID-19.

This chain uses TRBV9 with TRBJ2-5; 9 bases map to TRBD1. The germline gives CDR1 SGDLS, CDR2 YYNGEE. Trimming took 3 bases from V and 4 from J; bases not matched to a gene: 7. The CDR3 spans 15 residues. CDR3 sequence reads: CASSAQPGQGETQYF. Here the CDR3 DNA reads TGTGCCAGCAGCGCGCAACCGGGACAGGGAGAGACCCAGTACTTC.

V and J are TRBV18 and TRBJ1-1; perhaps TRBD1 as D (5 bases). The CDR3 is 16 amino acids. CDR1 KGHSH and CDR2 LQKENI come from the germline V gene. V lost 4 bases, J lost 3 bases, and 18 bases lay in between. This CDR3 reads CASSRLGRGGDTEAFF. CDR3 coding DNA: TGTGCCAGCTCACGCCTTGGGCGGGGAGGGGACACTGAAGCTTTCTTT.